This entry concerns a single TCR beta chain. The antigen this receptor binds is unknown. No qualities accompany the bases; no much larger clone lies one base away. This sample's time point label indicates: baseline before first vaccination. Samples from vaccinated people were obtained from the UK trials COV001 and COV002, which included a single-blind randomized controlled phase 2/3 trial of AZD1222 (ChAdOx1 nCoV-19) in healthy adults. For TCRbeta chain sequencing, PBMC samples from trial participants were taken at day 0 and at day 28 after the second dose. The sample originates from a study of T cell responses to AZD1222 COVID-19 vaccine (dated by TCRdb to the early 2020s). A note on the overall study: AZD1222 recipients whose second dose came at about 4 weeks and those whose second dose came at about 12 weeks were combined into one group, since spike-specific TCR depth and breadth did not differ between the two schedules. Trial participants were enrolled by age into subgroups of 18-55, 56-69 and 70-plus years, and about 150, 27 and 61 TCR-sequenced participants, respectively, were included in these subgroups. TCR sequencing covered 233 trial participants: 200 to 210 given two doses of AZD1222 and 26 given two doses of MenACWY control vaccine.

The CDR3 regions of human TCRbeta chains were analyzed by immunosequencing. In the authors' own workflow: Repertoire TCRs were checked for matches against a reference library of SARS-CoV-2-specific TCRs that had been generated using the MIRA antigen-specificity platform. Breadth meant the fraction of unique TCRs that were SARS-CoV-2-associated, whereas depth meant the fraction of total T cells that were SARS-CoV-2-associated. Using the MIRA data, each spike-specific TCR was assigned both to the spike region to which the TCR was reactive and to a CD4 or CD8 class. Log10-transformed breadth and depth values were compared by one-way ANOVA with Sidak's multiple comparisons tests. What TCRdb holds here is the immuneACCESS table cut down to in-frame rearrangements. Part of the clones is not present; checked against another copy, under half of the missing clones reflect an unresolved V gene, and the others are unexplained. For V, J and clone size, that table is used; D and trimming come from the DNA. Counted in this sample were around 84,000 clones; around 87% of them appeared once. Jointly, the top ten make up about 31% of the sample.

General conclusions and limits of the study: Nearly half of unique spike-specific TCRs reportedly recognized epitopes outside regions mutated in the B.1.351 and B.1.1.7 variants. Conclusions about previously exposed vaccinees are limited, since just 6 or 7 AZD1222 recipients were seropositive for SARS-CoV-2 at baseline. Because no day 14 peak-response samples were available, the repertoires could be characterized only after the peak T cell response. Most participants were white British and females outnumbered males, and the authors suggested that clonal diversity may have been underestimated. After two AZD1222 doses, spike-specific TCR breadth and depth were significantly higher than at day 0 and than in MenACWY recipients. In the small 56-69-year group, the increase in depth fell short of significance, most likely because of low power. The vaccine-associated CD4 TCRs covered the entire spike protein, and the dominant responses fell in regions 160-218 and 743-854.

V loses 4 bases, J loses 2 bases, and the germline ends lie 8 bases apart. Spanning cysteine to phenylalanine, the CDR3 consists of 13 amino acids. The retained sequence is limited to the CDR3, 39 bases, with the frame set at the first base. In the germline V gene, CDR1 corresponds to KGHSY and CDR2 to FQNENV. This specimen consisted of peripheral blood, obtained on day 0 of AZD1222 vaccination. The rearranged chain carries TRBV16 and TRBJ2-5; the D segment cannot be called with confidence. The source of this sequence is an adult in good health. The nucleotide sequence reads TGTGCCAGCAGCCCGGGTGGTCAAGAGACCCAGTACTTC. This yields the protein CASSPGGQETQYF.